This T cell receptor (beta chain) was recorded in a study of T cells in Graves' hyperthyroidism and ophthalmopathy. Over 18 months, lack of ophthalmopathy progression marked Graves' hyperthyroidism as stable. Among the patients, aged 18 to 65, hyperthyroidism was newly diagnosed and had lasted under 2 months. Uncontrolled infection, other autoimmune disease, pregnancy and lactation each barred patients from inclusion. With V trimmed by 0 bases and J by 0 bases, 4 bases remained unmatched. Germline V gives CDR1 KGHSY, CDR2 FQNENV. The CDR3 spans 16 residues. This clonotype was detected many times. Antigen: not known. Study findings and constraints: Appearing also in blood were most of the thyroid clonotypes expanded above 0.001.

Using RNA transcripts as the source, TCR beta CDR3 regions were amplified. The HTBI set primed first-round TCR CDR3 RT-PCR. TCRdb itself ran the multiplex PCR reads through MiXCR, one entry per CDR3 protein. The data show 530,000 or so distinct CDR3 sequences, with just over 45% seen just once and around 7.7% held by the top ten. The sequenced sample was peripheral blood or thyroid tissue (not recorded which). The TCR comes from a young woman with Graves' hyperthyroidism. The chain joins TRBV16 to TRBJ2-7; TRBD2 matches at 8 bases. The CDR3 nucleotides are TGTGCCAGCAGCCAATCTCGCCTAGCGGGCTCCTACGAGCAGTACTTC. It codes for CASSQSRLAGSYEQYF.